There are many counts of the clone carrying this TCR beta chain. TCRdb processed the RT-PCR reads anew with MiXCR; each CDR3 protein has one entry. The sample consists of about 680,000 distinct CDR3 sequences, 14% of them appearing once. The CDR3 sequence is 12 residues long. V dropped 7 bases and J dropped 5 bases, with 11 bases sitting between them. CDR1 and CDR2 from the germline V gene are SEHNR and FQNEAQ (reference sequence). The sequenced material came from memory CD4+ T cells from blood. The chain employs TRBV7-9 and TRBJ2-5; D gene uncertain. The TCR sequence derives from a female donor in good health, serving as a healthy control. CDR3: CASTLTRETQYF. In DNA, the CDR3 is TGTGCCAGCACCCTAACACGGGAGACCCAGTACTTC.